This is a list of T cell receptor beta chains from one sample in a study of T cell changes during pregnancy in multiple sclerosis. Measured with immunoSEQ multiplex PCR; TCRdb has only the in-frame clones, and not every one. The table has tens of thousands of clones, 92% seen once; the top ten hold 0.45% to 0.6%. The starting material was CD4+ T cells from peripheral blood mononuclear cells, obtained after pregnancy. These receptors came from a female donor with multiple sclerosis, enrolled in a pregnancy study. CDR3s include the opening cysteine and the closing phenylalanine or tryptophan. The D gene is left open where the match is weak. Clone size is not always given. Where it is, it says once, few, many or a class for expanded clones.

CDR3aa	CDR3nt	j_gene	d_gene	abundance	v_gene
CASSKTGRTEAFF	TGTGCCAGCAGCAAAACAGGTAGAACTGAAGCTTTCTTT	TRBJ1-1	.	.	TRBV7-3
CASSPPGLAGRNEQFF	TGTGCCAGCAGCCCCCCGGGACTAGCGGGTCGAAATGAGCAGTTCTTC	TRBJ2-1	TRBD2	.	TRBV7-2
CASSQVRGTGSANEKLFF	TGTGCCAGCAGCCAAGTACGGGGGACAGGGAGCGCAAATGAAAAACTGTTTTTT	TRBJ1-4	TRBD1	once	TRBV4-2
CASSFAGTGNTIYF	TGTGCCAGCAGCTTCGCCGGGACAGGAAACACCATATATTTT	TRBJ1-3	.	.	TRBV11-2
CASSLPGEKLFF	TGCGCCAGCAGCCTACCGGGGGAAAAACTGTTTTTT	TRBJ1-4	.	once	TRBV5-1
CATSRDGQGNYGYTF	TGTGCCACCAGCAGAGATGGACAGGGGAACTATGGCTACACCTTC	TRBJ1-2	TRBD1	.	TRBV15
CASSLVSGGGTDTQYF	TGTGCCAGCAGCTTAGTAAGCGGGGGAGGAACAGATACGCAGTATTTT	TRBJ2-3	TRBD2	.	TRBV7-9
CASSLASGLSTDTQYF	TGTGCCAGCAGCCTGGCTAGCGGGTTGAGCACAGATACGCAGTATTTT	TRBJ2-3	TRBD2	.	TRBV11-3
CAWSVGQVVNEKLFF	TGTGCCTGGAGTGTGGGACAGGTAGTTAATGAAAAACTGTTTTTT	TRBJ1-4	TRBD1	.	TRBV30
CASKDRANSNQPQHF	TGTGCCAGTAAGGACAGGGCGAATAGCAATCAGCCCCAGCATTTT	TRBJ1-5	TRBD1	.	TRBV19
CASSLLRALQGSEQFF	TGTGCCAGCAGCTTACTTCGAGCTTTACAGGGGTCTGAGCAGTTCTTC	TRBJ2-1	TRBD1	.	TRBV7-9
CASSPDREENEQFF	TGTGCCAGCAGCCCGGACAGGGAGGAAAATGAGCAGTTCTTC	TRBJ2-1	TRBD1	.	TRBV6-6
CASGELSGARREQFF	TGTGCCAGCGGCGAACTTAGCGGAGCGCGGCGCGAGCAGTTCTTC	TRBJ2-1	.	.	TRBV28
CASSRGQFYEQYF	TGTGCCAGCAGTCGGGGACAGTTCTACGAGCAGTACTTC	TRBJ2-7	TRBD1	once	TRBV25-1
CASSRGREANEQFF	TGTGCCAGCAGCCGAGGGCGGGAGGCGAATGAGCAGTTCTTC	TRBJ2-1	TRBD2	.	TRBV7-2
CASIKGTGGSNQPQHF	TGTGCCAGTATCAAAGGGACAGGGGGGAGCAATCAGCCCCAGCATTTT	TRBJ1-5	TRBD1	.	TRBV19
CASSPGTGRETQYF	TGCGCCAGCAGCCCTGGGACAGGGAGGGAGACCCAGTACTTC	TRBJ2-5	TRBD1	.	TRBV5-1
CASQTGAIGASGNTIYF	TGTGCCAGCCAAACAGGGGCCATAGGGGCTTCTGGAAACACCATATATTTT	TRBJ1-3	TRBD1	.	TRBV28
CASSDRVSGNTIYF	TGTGCCAGCAGCGACAGGGTCTCTGGAAACACCATATATTTT	TRBJ1-3	TRBD1	once	TRBV5-4
CASSRSGLSSYEQYF	TGTGCCAGTAGTCGGAGCGGGTTAAGCTCCTACGAGCAGTACTTC	TRBJ2-7	.	.	TRBV19
CASSLPRASNQPQHF	TGTGCCAGCAGTTTACCCAGGGCTAGCAATCAGCCCCAGCATTTT	TRBJ1-5	.	.	TRBV28
CASSQEPGQGLGEQFF	TGCGCCAGCAGCCAAGAACCGGGACAGGGGTTGGGTGAGCAGTTCTTC	TRBJ2-1	TRBD1	once	TRBV4-3
CASSQRTPGMSTEAFF	TGTGCCAGCTCACAAAGGACCCCGGGGATGAGTACTGAAGCTTTCTTT	TRBJ1-1	.	few	TRBV18
CATSRGEIVPGELFF	TGTGCCACCAGCAGAGGGGAGATTGTCCCCGGGGAGCTGTTTTTT	TRBJ2-2	.	.	TRBV15
CASSRLKGLAGVNEQFF	TGTGCCAGCAGTCGTCTTAAGGGACTAGCGGGAGTCAATGAGCAGTTCTTC	TRBJ2-1	TRBD2	few	TRBV7-9
CASSQDLVRGLEGNEQFF	TGCGCCAGCAGCCAAGATCTCGTGAGGGGACTAGAGGGCAATGAGCAGTTCTTC	TRBJ2-1	TRBD2	.	TRBV4-3
CSASLDYEQYF	TGCAGTGCTAGCCTAGACTACGAGCAGTACTTC	TRBJ2-7	.	.	TRBV20-1
CASSLGGYGYTF	TGTGCCAGCAGCTTAGGAGGCTATGGCTACACCTTC	TRBJ1-2	.	.	TRBV7-8
CASSVGIRRTDISGANVLTF	TGTGCCAGCAGCGTAGGGATCCGTCGGACGGACATCTCTGGGGCCAACGTCCTGACTTTC	TRBJ2-6	.	.	TRBV9
CASSRFQSGSQPQHF	TGTGCCAGTAGTAGATTCCAGTCCGGGTCGCAGCCCCAGCATTTT	TRBJ1-5	.	.	TRBV19
CASSEDRVRSPLHF	TGTGCCAGCAGCGAAGACAGGGTGAGGTCACCCCTCCACTTT	TRBJ1-6	TRBD1	.	TRBV9
CASSVGTGGDQPQHF	TGTGCCAGCAGTGTGGGGACAGGAGGAGATCAGCCCCAGCATTTT	TRBJ1-5	TRBD1	.	TRBV6-1
CASSLGGQGDEKLFF	TGTGCCAGCAGCTTGGGGGGACAGGGAGATGAAAAACTGTTTTTT	TRBJ1-4	TRBD1	.	TRBV5-4
CASSARDFPYEQYF	TGTGCCAGCAGCGCTCGGGACTTTCCCTACGAGCAGTACTTC	TRBJ2-7	.	.	TRBV9
CASSRTGRDNQPQHF	TGTGCCAGCAGCCGGACCGGGAGAGACAATCAGCCCCAGCATTTT	TRBJ1-5	.	.	TRBV5-4